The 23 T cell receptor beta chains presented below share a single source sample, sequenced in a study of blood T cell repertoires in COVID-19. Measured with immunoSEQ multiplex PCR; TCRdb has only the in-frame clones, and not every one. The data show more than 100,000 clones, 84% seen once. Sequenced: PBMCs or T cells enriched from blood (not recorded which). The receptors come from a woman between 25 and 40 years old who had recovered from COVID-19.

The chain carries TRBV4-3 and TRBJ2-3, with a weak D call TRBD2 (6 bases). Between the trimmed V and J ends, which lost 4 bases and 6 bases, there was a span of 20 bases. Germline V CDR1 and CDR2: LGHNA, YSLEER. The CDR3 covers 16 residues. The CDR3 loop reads CASSPVGGGPGDTQYF. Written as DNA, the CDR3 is TGCGCCAGCAGCCCCGTGGGGGGAGGCCCCGGGGATACGCAGTATTTT.

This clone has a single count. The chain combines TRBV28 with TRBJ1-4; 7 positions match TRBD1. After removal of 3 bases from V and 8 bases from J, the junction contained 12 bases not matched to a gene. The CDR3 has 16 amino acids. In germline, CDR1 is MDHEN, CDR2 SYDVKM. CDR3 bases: TGTGCCAGCAGTTTCAACATCAGGGGGTTAGCCGAAAAACTGTTTTTT. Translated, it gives CASSFNIRGLAEKLFF.

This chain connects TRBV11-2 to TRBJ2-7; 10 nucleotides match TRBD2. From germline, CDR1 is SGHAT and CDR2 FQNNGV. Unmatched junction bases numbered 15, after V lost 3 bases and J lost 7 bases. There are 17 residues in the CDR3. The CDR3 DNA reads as TGTGCCAGCAGCTTTGGGCGCCGGGCTAGCGGGAGTTGGGAGCAGTACTTC. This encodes CASSFGRRASGSWEQYF. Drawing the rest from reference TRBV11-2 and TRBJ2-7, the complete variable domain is EAGVAQSPRYKIIEKRQSVAFWCNPISGHATLYWYQQILGQGPKLLIQFQNNGVVDDSQLPKDRFSAERLKGVDSTLKIQPAKLEDSAVYLCASSFGRRASGSWEQYFGPGTRLTVT.

CDR3: CASSFFEGQTYEQYF. The CDR3 nucleotides are TGTGCCAGCAGTTTTTTTGAGGGACAGACCTACGAGCAGTACTTC. The gene calls are TRBV28 and TRBJ2-7; TRBD1 matches 7 bases. V shed 3 bases and J 2 bases; nucleotides not matched to a gene: 7. The CDR3 has 15 residues. From germline, CDR1 is MDHEN and CDR2 SYDVKM.

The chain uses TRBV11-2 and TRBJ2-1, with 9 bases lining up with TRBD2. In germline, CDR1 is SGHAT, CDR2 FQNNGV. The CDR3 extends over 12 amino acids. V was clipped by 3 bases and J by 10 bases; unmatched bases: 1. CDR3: CASSFTSGEQFF. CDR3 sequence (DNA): TGTGCCAGCAGCTTTACTAGCGGGGAGCAGTTCTTC.

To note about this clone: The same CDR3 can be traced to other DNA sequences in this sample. Written as DNA, the CDR3 is TGCAGCGGCGGACAGGGAAACACCATATATTTT. This encodes CSGGQGNTIYF. V usage is TRBV29-1 and J usage is TRBJ1-3, with D tentatively TRBD1 (6 bases). Deletions cut 7 bases from V and 4 bases from J, with 8 bases between. In germline, CDR1 is SQVTM, CDR2 ANQGSEA. The CDR3 contains 11 residues.

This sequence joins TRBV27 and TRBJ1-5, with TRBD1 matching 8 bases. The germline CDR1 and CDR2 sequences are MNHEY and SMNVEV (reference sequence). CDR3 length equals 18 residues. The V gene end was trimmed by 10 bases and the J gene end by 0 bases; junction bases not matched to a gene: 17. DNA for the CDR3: TGTGCCACCCATGCAGGGGGCAATCAAAGATATAGCAATCAGCCCCAGCATTTT. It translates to CATHAGGNQRYSNQPQHF.

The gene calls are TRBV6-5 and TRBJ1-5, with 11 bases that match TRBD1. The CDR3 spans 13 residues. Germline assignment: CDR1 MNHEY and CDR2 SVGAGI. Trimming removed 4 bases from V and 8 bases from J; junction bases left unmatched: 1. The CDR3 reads CASSWTGGKPQHF. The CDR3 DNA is TGTGCCAGCAGTTGGACAGGGGGCAAGCCCCAGCATTTT.

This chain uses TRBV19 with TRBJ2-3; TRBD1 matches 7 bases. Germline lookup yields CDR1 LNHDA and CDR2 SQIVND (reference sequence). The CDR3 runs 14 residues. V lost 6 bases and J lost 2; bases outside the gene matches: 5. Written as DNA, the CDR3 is TGTGCCAGTAGAACAGGGGAACACACAGATACGCAGTATTTT. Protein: CASRTGEHTDTQYF. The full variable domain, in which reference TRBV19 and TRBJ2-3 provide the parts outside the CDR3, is DGGITQSPKYLFRKEGQNVTLSCEQNLNHDAMYWYRQDPGQGLRLIYYSQIVNDFQKGDIAEGYSVSREKKESFPLTVTSAQKNPTAFYLCASRTGEHTDTQYFGPGTRLTVL.

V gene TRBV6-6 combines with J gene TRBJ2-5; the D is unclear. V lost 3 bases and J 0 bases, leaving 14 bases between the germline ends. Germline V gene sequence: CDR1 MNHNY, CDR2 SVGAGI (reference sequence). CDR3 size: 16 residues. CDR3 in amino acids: CASSYNTPLYQETQYF. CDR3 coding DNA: TGTGCCAGCAGTTATAACACCCCATTGTACCAAGAGACCCAGTACTTC.

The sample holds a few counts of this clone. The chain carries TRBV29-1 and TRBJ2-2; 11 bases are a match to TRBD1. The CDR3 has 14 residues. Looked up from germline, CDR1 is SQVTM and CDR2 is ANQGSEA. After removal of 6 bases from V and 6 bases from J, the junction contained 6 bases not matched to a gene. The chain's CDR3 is CSVEGQGGPGELFF. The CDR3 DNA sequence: TGCAGCGTGGAGGGACAGGGGGGCCCCGGGGAGCTGTTTTTT.

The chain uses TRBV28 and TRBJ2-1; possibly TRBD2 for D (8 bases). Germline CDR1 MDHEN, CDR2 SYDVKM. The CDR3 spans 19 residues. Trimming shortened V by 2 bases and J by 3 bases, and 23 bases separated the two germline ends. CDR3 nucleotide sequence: TGTGCCAGCAGTTTAGAGGGGGCGACCATAGCGGGGAGCTACAATGAGCAGTTCTTC. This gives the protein CASSLEGATIAGSYNEQFF.

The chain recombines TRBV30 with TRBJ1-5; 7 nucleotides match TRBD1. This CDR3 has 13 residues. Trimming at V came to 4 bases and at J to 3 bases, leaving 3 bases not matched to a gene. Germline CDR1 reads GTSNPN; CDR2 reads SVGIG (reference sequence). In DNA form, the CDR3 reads TGTGCCTGGAAAGGGGGCCTCAATCAGCCCCAGCATTTT. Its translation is CAWKGGLNQPQHF.

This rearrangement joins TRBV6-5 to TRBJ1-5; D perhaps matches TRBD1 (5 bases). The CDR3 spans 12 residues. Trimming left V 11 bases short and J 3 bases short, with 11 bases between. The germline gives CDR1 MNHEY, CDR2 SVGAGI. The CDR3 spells CACGGPNQPQHF. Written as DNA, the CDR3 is TGTGCCTGCGGGGGACCCAATCAGCCCCAGCATTTT.

The CDR3 protein is CASSSRAGFDADTQYF. As DNA, the CDR3 is TGTGCCAGCAGCTCAAGAGCGGGATTCGACGCAGATACGCAGTATTTT. The chain joins TRBV11-3 to TRBJ2-3; 7 nucleotides match TRBD2. Trimming removed 4 bases from V and 4 bases from J; junction bases left unmatched: 11. Germline loops: CDR1 SGHNT, CDR2 YENEEA. This CDR3 comprises 16 residues.

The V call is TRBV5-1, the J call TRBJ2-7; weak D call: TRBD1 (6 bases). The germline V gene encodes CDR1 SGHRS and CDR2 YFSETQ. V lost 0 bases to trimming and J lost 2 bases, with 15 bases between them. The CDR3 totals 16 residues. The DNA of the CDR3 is TGCGCCAGCAGCTTGGTAGGGGGTGAAATCCCCTACGAGCAGTACTTC. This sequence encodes CASSLVGGEIPYEQYF.

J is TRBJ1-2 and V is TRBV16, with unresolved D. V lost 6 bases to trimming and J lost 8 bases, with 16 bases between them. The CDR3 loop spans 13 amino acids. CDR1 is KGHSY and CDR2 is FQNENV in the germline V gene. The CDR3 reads CASSSEDSGGYTF. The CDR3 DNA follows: TGTGCCAGCAGTTCCGAGGATAGTGGGGGCTACACCTTC.

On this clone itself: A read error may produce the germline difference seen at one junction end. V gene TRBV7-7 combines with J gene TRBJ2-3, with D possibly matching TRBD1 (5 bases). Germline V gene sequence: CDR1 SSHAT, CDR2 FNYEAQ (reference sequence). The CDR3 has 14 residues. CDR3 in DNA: TGTGCTAGCAGCCCCCTAGGGGTAGGTGATACGCAGTATTTT. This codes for CASSPLGVGDTQYF.

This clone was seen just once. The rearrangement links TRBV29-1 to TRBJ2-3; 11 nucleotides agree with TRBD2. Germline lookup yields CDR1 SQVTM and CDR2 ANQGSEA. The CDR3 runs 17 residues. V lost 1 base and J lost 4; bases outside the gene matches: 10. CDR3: CSVEGNVAGGPPDTQYF. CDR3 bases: TGCAGCGTTGAAGGGAACGTAGCGGGAGGGCCCCCAGATACGCAGTATTTT.

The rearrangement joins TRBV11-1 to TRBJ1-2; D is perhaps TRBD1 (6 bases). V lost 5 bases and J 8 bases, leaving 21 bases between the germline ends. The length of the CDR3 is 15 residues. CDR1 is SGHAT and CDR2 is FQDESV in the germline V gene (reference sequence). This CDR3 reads CASSLLQGGLDGYTF. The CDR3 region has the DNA TGTGCCAGCAGCCTATTACAGGGCGGTTTGGACGGCTACACCTTC.

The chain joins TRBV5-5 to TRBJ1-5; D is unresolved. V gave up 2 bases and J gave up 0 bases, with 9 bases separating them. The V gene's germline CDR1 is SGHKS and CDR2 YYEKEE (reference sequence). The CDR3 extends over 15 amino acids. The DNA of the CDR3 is TGTGCCAGCAGCTTCTTTACAGTTAGCAATCAGCCCCAGCATTTT. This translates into CASSFFTVSNQPQHF.

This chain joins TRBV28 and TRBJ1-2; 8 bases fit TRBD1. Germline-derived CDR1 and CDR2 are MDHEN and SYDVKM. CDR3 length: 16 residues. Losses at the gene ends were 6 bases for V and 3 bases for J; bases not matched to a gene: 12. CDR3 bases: TGTGCCAGCAGACTTACACCTCGGACAGGGCACTATGGCTACACCTTC. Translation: CASRLTPRTGHYGYTF.

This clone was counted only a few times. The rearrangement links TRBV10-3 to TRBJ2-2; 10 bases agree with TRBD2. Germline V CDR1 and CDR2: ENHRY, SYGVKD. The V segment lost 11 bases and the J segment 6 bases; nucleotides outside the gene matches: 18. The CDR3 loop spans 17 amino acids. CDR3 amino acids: CASYQGLLAGVAGELFF. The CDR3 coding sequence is TGTGCCTCCTACCAGGGGCTTCTAGCGGGAGTTGCCGGGGAGCTGTTTTTT.